The rows below give T cell receptor beta chains drawn from one sample of a study of T cell responses to AZD1222 COVID-19 vaccine. TCRdb's table, derived via immunoSEQ multiplex PCR, lists solely in-frame clones and lacks some. The sample contains 73,000 or so clones, less than 85% of which appear only once. This sample comprised peripheral blood, obtained 28 days after the second AZD1222 dose. These TCRs come from an adult who received the AZD1222 COVID-19 vaccine. Both conserved end residues are part of each CDR3. The order of the fields is D gene, clone size, V gene, J gene, CDR3 protein, CDR3 DNA. D genes are given only for firm matches. Expanded clones are given a class, and other clones once, few, many or no size at all.

-	-	TRBV7-9	TRBJ1-5	CASSSNIDQPQHF	TGTGCCAGCAGCTCTAACATCGATCAGCCCCAGCATTTT
-	-	TRBV3-1/TRBV3-2	TRBJ1-1	CASSQELYLEAFF	TGTGCCAGCAGCCAAGAACTTTACCTTGAAGCTTTCTTT
-	few	TRBV27	TRBJ2-7	CASSTEQYF	TGTGCCAGCAGTACCGAGCAGTACTTC
-	-	TRBV28	TRBJ1-4	CASSLGGPTEKLFF	TGTGCCAGCAGTTTGGGGGGGCCTACTGAAAAACTGTTTTTT
-	-	TRBV2	TRBJ2-5	CASTRLVEETQYF	TGTGCCAGCACCAGACTGGTCGAAGAGACCCAGTACTTC
TRBD2	-	TRBV7-9	TRBJ2-1	CASSLVRPSGSYEQFF	TGTGCCAGCAGCTTAGTTCGTCCTAGCGGGAGCTATGAGCAGTTCTTC
-	-	TRBV30	TRBJ1-5	CAWRAPNQPQHF	TGTGCCTGGAGAGCCCCGAATCAGCCCCAGCATTTT
-	-	TRBV5-1	TRBJ2-5	CASSLGQLQETQYF	TGCGCCAGCAGCTTGGGACAGCTCCAAGAGACCCAGTACTTC
-	few	TRBV12-3/TRBV12-4	TRBJ2-1	CASSYLVYNEQFF	TGTGCCAGCAGTTACCTGGTCTACAATGAGCAGTTCTTC
TRBD1	-	TRBV27	TRBJ1-6	CASSFGQGISPLHF	TGTGCCAGCAGTTTCGGACAGGGGATTTCACCCCTCCACTTT
TRBD2	-	TRBV3-1/TRBV3-2	TRBJ2-3	CASSPWTSGRYSTQYF	TGTGCCAGCAGCCCCTGGACTAGCGGGAGGTATAGCACGCAGTATTTT
TRBD2	-	TRBV2	TRBJ2-7	CASSGLAVSYEQYF	TGTGCCAGCAGTGGCCTAGCGGTATCCTACGAGCAGTACTTC
-	few	TRBV28	TRBJ1-3	CASSAQVGTYSGNTIYF	TGTGCCAGCAGTGCCCAGGTGGGAACCTACTCTGGAAACACCATATATTTT
-	once	TRBV9	TRBJ1-3	CASSVQSSGNTIYF	TGTGCCAGCAGCGTACAGAGCTCTGGAAACACCATATATTTT
-	-	TRBV6-2/TRBV6-3	TRBJ2-1	CASSYPAVSSYNEQFF	TGTGCCAGCAGTTACCCAGCGGTGAGCTCCTACAATGAGCAGTTCTTC
TRBD1	-	TRBV19	TRBJ1-5	CASSPTGTNQPQHF	TGTGCCAGTAGCCCGACAGGGACTAATCAGCCCCAGCATTTT
-	-	TRBV18	TRBJ2-6	CASSPLGSGANVLTF	TGTGCCAGCTCACCACTCGGCTCTGGGGCCAACGTCCTGACTTTC
TRBD1	-	TRBV7-2	TRBJ1-6	CASSVEGQGYNSPLHF	TGTGCCAGCAGCGTAGAGGGACAGGGCTATAATTCACCCCTCCACTTT
-	-	TRBV28	TRBJ2-7	CASGSAQDRSYEQYF	TGTGCCAGCGGGTCAGCCCAAGATCGCTCCTACGAGCAGTACTTC
-	-	TRBV28	TRBJ2-1	CASSLAGSPYNEQFF	TGTGCCAGCAGTTTAGCGGGATCCCCCTACAATGAGCAGTTCTTC